These 26 T cell receptor beta chains share one sample of origin, sequenced in a study of Ad26.COV2.S vaccination and SARS-CoV-2 variants. Assay used: immunoSEQ multiplex PCR; TCRdb lists only in-frame clones, some missing. This sample has about 680,000 clones, with roughly 90% found just once. Described treatment: some 20 received Ad26.COV2.S at low or high dose, single or two shots; roughly five received placebo; per-sample allocation not given. Sampling occurred on day 63 after the first vaccine or placebo injection. Sequenced here: peripheral blood, sampled in a trial of Ad26.COV2.S vaccine versus placebo. Source of these receptors: a person aged 18 to 59 who received the Ad26.COV2.S COVID-19 vaccine or a placebo.

The chain joins TRBV5-1 to TRBJ1-1, with a possible D match to TRBD1 (5 bases). V dropped 5 bases and J dropped 0 bases, with 8 bases sitting between them. The CDR3 has 13 residues. CDR1 and CDR2 (germline): SGHRS, YFSETQ. The CDR3 DNA follows: TGCGCCAGCAGGATAGGGGTGAACACTGAAGCTTTCTTT. Translating gives CASRIGVNTEAFF.

The V gene is TRBV10-3, the J gene TRBJ1-2, with a possible D match to TRBD1 (6 bases). With 8 bases removed from V and 4 bases from J, the gap between germline ends came to 17 bases. CDR1 ENHRY and CDR2 SYGVKD come from the germline V gene. CDR3 size: 14 residues. CDR3 sequence: CAIGPKTGRYGYTF. DNA of the CDR3: TGTGCCATCGGCCCAAAGACAGGCCGCTATGGCTACACCTTC.

This clone occurred once. The chain links TRBV19 to TRBJ1-5, with a tentative D call TRBD1 (5 bases). Germline loops: CDR1 LNHDA, CDR2 SQIVND (reference sequence). This CDR3 is built from 16 residues. V lost 5 bases and J lost 2, with 16 bases in between. The CDR3 DNA reads as TGTGCCAGTAGTTCGGGACCGACGTCTGGCAATCAGCCCCAGCATTTT. Its protein is CASSSGPTSGNQPQHF.

The chain links TRBV5-1 to TRBJ2-7, with D perhaps given as TRBD1 or TRBD2 (5 bases each). Germline CDR1 is SGHRS and CDR2 is YFSETQ. V shed 0 bases and J shed 2 bases, with 9 bases lying between them. The CDR3 covers 14 residues. CDR3 coding DNA: TGCGCCAGCAGCTTGGAGGGACGGACCTACGAGCAGTACTTC. Its protein product is CASSLEGRTYEQYF. The entire variable domain, with the rest obtained from reference TRBV5-1 and TRBJ2-7, is as follows: KAGVTQTPRYLIKTRGQQVTLSCSPISGHRSVSWYQQTPGQGLQFLFEYFSETQRNKGNFPGRFSGRQFSNSRSEMNVSTLELGDSALYLCASSLEGRTYEQYFGPGTRLTVT.

The chain's CDR3 is CASSEAGAAYQETQYF. The CDR3 nucleotides are TGTGCCAGCTCGGAAGCGGGAGCCGCGTACCAAGAGACCCAGTACTTC. This sequence joins TRBV18 and TRBJ2-5; 8 bases fit TRBD2. Losses at the gene ends were 6 bases for V and 0 bases for J; bases not matched to a gene: 9. CDR1 is KGHSH, CDR2 LQKENI, per germline. The CDR3 is 16 residues long.

This clone has a single count. The chain is built from TRBV7-2 and TRBJ2-7; tentatively, D is TRBD2 (5 bases). This CDR3 has 14 residues. The germline V gene has CDR1 SGHTA and CDR2 FQGNSA. Trimming removed 1 base from V and 6 bases from J, with 13 bases in between. This CDR3 reads CASSLVPGLGEQYF. The CDR3, as DNA: TGTGCCAGCAGCTTAGTTCCGGGATTGGGCGAGCAGTACTTC. Supplemented by reference TRBV7-2 and TRBJ2-7, the full variable domain reads GAGVSQSPSNKVTEKGKDVELRCDPISGHTALYWYRQSLGQGLEFLIYFQGNSAPDKSGLPSDRFSAERTGGSVSTLTIQRTQQEDSAVYLCASSLVPGLGEQYFGPGTRLTVT.

The chain uses TRBV6-1 and TRBJ2-3; D possibly matches TRBD1 or TRBD2 (5 bases each). With 1 base removed from V and 4 bases from J, the gap between germline ends came to 12 bases. Germline CDR1 reads MNHNS; CDR2 reads SASEGT. This CDR3 is 15 amino acids long. CDR3 protein: CASSEGGRAADTQYF. CDR3 DNA sequence: TGTGCCAGCAGTGAAGGGGGACGAGCTGCAGATACGCAGTATTTT.

The chain combines TRBV24-1 with TRBJ2-7, with D possibly matching TRBD2 (5 bases). Looked up from germline, CDR1 is KGHDR and CDR2 is SFDVKD. The ends were cut back, 3 bases at V and 3 bases at J, with 14 bases in the middle. The CDR3 contains 15 residues. The CDR3 here is CATSDARARSYEQYF. The CDR3 bases are TGTGCCACCAGTGATGCGAGGGCGAGAAGCTACGAGCAGTACTTC.

The chain recombines TRBV9 with TRBJ2-3; D may be TRBD1 (6 bases). Germline V lookup: CDR1 SGDLS, CDR2 YYNGEE. CDR3 length: 15 amino acids. Trimming left V 3 bases short and J 6 bases short, with 17 bases between. The CDR3 loop is CASSGGGALSDTQYF. CDR3 in DNA: TGTGCCAGCAGCGGTGGGGGCGCGCTCTCCGATACGCAGTATTTT.

The chain joins TRBV25-1 to TRBJ1-4; TRBD1 matches 10 bases. V lost 10 bases and J lost 11; bases outside the gene matches: 7. Germline-derived CDR1 and CDR2 are MGHDK and SYGVNS. This CDR3 comprises 12 residues. The CDR3 spells CATRTGGGKLFF. The CDR3 coding sequence is TGTGCCACCAGGACAGGGGGTGGCAAACTGTTTTTT.

This chain connects TRBV4-1 to TRBJ2-2; 13 bases line up with TRBD2. The germline V gene has CDR1 MGHRA and CDR2 YSYEKL. This CDR3 is 18 amino acids long. V dropped 1 base and J dropped 7; count of bases not matched to a gene: 9. Written as DNA, the CDR3 is TGCGCCAGCAGCCAAGCCACACTAGCGGGGGGGCAGAACGGGGAGCTGTTTTTT. It codes for CASSQATLAGGQNGELFF.

This clone was seen only once. The gene calls are TRBV7-9 and TRBJ2-5; 11 positions agree with TRBD1. V shed 7 bases and J 5 bases; nucleotides not matched to a gene: 6. The CDR3 length is 14 residues. Germline V lookup: CDR1 SEHNR, CDR2 FQNEAQ (reference sequence). The CDR3: CASTRTGGGETQYF. The DNA for the CDR3 is TGTGCCAGCACCCGGACAGGGGGCGGGGAGACCCAGTACTTC.

Of note for this clone: The same CDR3 can be traced to other DNA sequences in this sample. This chain links TRBV18 with TRBJ2-7, with D unresolved. CDR3 length: 12 amino acids. Germline V gene sequence: CDR1 KGHSH, CDR2 LQKENI. The V and J ends lost 4 bases and 5 bases respectively, with 9 bases between them. The CDR3 DNA reads TGTGCCAGCTCACGGGATCGTGACGAGCAGTACTTC. Its protein product is CASSRDRDEQYF.

J is TRBJ2-7 and V is TRBV19; 11 bases agree with TRBD2. The V segment lost 7 bases and the J segment 0 bases; nucleotides outside the gene matches: 11. CDR3 length: 17 residues. Germline V CDR1 and CDR2: LNHDA, SQIVND (reference sequence). The CDR3 nucleotides are TGTGCCAGTAACCCGTCGGGGCTAGCGGGGGGCTCCTACGAGCAGTACTTC. Residues: CASNPSGLAGGSYEQYF.

This clone was recorded once. The chain has TRBV18 and TRBJ1-3; D ambiguous. With 3 bases removed from V and 0 bases from J, the gap between germline ends came to 6 bases. The CDR3 is 14 amino acids. Per germline, CDR1 KGHSH and CDR2 LQKENI. This CDR3 reads CASSPGHSGNTIYF. The CDR3 DNA reads as TGTGCCAGCTCACCCGGTCACTCTGGAAACACCATATATTTT.

CDR3 nucleotide sequence: TGCGCCAGCAGCTTGGGCCTCACAGCAGCCAAAAACATTCAGTACTTC. Translation: CASSLGLTAAKNIQYF. This chain uses TRBV5-1 with TRBJ2-4; D not resolved. Germline values: CDR1 SGHRS, CDR2 YFSETQ. The V end was cut by 0 bases, the J end by 0 bases, with 10 bases between. There are 16 residues in the CDR3.

V and J are TRBV19 and TRBJ1-2; D not certain. CDR3 length: 11 residues. From germline, CDR1 is LNHDA and CDR2 SQIVND (reference sequence). V was pared by 3 bases and J by 7 bases, with 6 bases between. CDR3 sequence (DNA): TGTGCCAGTAGTATCGGCTTTGGCTACACCTTC. Its translation is CASSIGFGYTF.

The gene calls are TRBV10-3 and TRBJ2-1, with 8 bases fitting TRBD2. This CDR3 is built from 13 residues. The ends lost 9 bases at V and 5 bases at J; junction bases unmatched: 6. Per the germline V gene, CDR1 is ENHRY and CDR2 is SYGVKD. Written as DNA, the CDR3 is TGTGCCATTACCGGGAGGGAACACAATGAGCAGTTCTTC. Translation gives CAITGREHNEQFF.

The chain links TRBV7-2 to TRBJ1-1; D call uncertain. CDR3 length: 15 amino acids. Germline V gene sequence: CDR1 SGHTA, CDR2 FQGNSA. With 2 bases removed from V and 0 bases from J, the gap between germline ends came to 10 bases. In nucleotides, the CDR3 is TGTGCCAGCAGCTTAAGTCGGTACATGAACACTGAAGCTTTCTTT. Translating it yields CASSLSRYMNTEAFF.

V is TRBV6-5 and J is TRBJ2-2, with D unresolved. V lost 8 bases, J lost 0 bases, and 10 bases lay in between. The CDR3 is made up of 14 amino acids. The germline CDR1 and CDR2 sequences are MNHEY and SVGAGI. CDR3 sequence: CASLRTANTGELFF. The CDR3 coding sequence is TGTGCCAGCCTCCGTACAGCGAACACCGGGGAGCTGTTTTTT.

The chain has TRBV5-6 and TRBJ2-3; D not certain. The ends were cut back, 2 bases at V and 2 bases at J, with 9 bases in the middle. This CDR3 comprises 14 residues. CDR1 is SGHDT and CDR2 is YYEEEE in the germline V gene. The CDR3 is CASSFPLATDTQYF. As DNA, the CDR3 is TGTGCCAGCAGCTTCCCCCTGGCCACAGATACGCAGTATTTT.

The rearrangement joins TRBV5-4 to TRBJ1-5; no reliable D call. Trimming shortened V by 4 bases and J by 0 bases, and 11 bases separated the two germline ends. Germline V gives CDR1 SGHNT, CDR2 YYREEE (reference sequence). The CDR3 consists of 15 residues. The CDR3, as DNA: TGTGCCAGCAGCAAGACATTCGATAGCAATCAGCCCCAGCATTTT. This sequence encodes CASSKTFDSNQPQHF.

The sample holds many counts of this clone. This chain joins TRBV5-4 and TRBJ2-2; 8 positions match TRBD1. The length of the CDR3 is 15 residues. The V and J ends lost 2 bases and 5 bases, in that order; junction bases with no gene match: 5. Germline V lookup: CDR1 SGHNT, CDR2 YYREEE (reference sequence). This CDR3 reads CASSFRDRQTGELFF. CDR3 DNA: TGTGCCAGCAGCTTCCGGGACAGGCAAACCGGGGAGCTGTTTTTT.

This clone was counted a single time. The chain recombines TRBV2 with TRBJ2-6, with D unclear. V gave up 7 bases and J gave up 0 bases, with 10 bases separating them. This CDR3 is 15 amino acids long. The germline V gene has CDR1 SNHLY and CDR2 FYNNEI. Here the CDR3 DNA reads TGTGCCAGCAATGGGCTCCCCTCTGGGGCCAACGTCCTGACTTTC. This encodes CASNGLPSGANVLTF. The complete variable domain, with remaining parts taken from reference TRBV2 and TRBJ2-6, reads EPEVTQTPSHQVTQMGQEVILRCVPISNHLYFYWYRQILGQKVEFLVSFYNNEISEKSEIFDDQFSVERPDGSNFTLKIRSTKLEDSAMYFCASNGLPSGANVLTFGAGSRLTVL.

This rearrangement joins TRBV6-5 to TRBJ2-7, with TRBD2 matching over 7 bases. The junction had 5 bases not matched to a gene; V was cut back by 6 bases and J by 3 bases. Germline CDR1 MNHEY, CDR2 SVGAGI. This CDR3 has 13 residues. The CDR3 nucleotides are TGTGCCAGCAGAAAATGGGAGGGCTACGAGCAGTACTTC. Its protein product is CASRKWEGYEQYF.

The chain couples TRBV7-2 to TRBJ1-4; the match to TRBD1 covers 9 bases. Unmatched junction bases numbered 5, after V lost 5 bases and J lost 4 bases. The germline V gene has CDR1 SGHTA and CDR2 FQGNSA. The CDR3 extends over 15 amino acids. CDR3 residues: CASSRTGQGNEKLFF. DNA of the CDR3: TGTGCCAGCAGCCGTACGGGACAGGGTAATGAAAAACTGTTTTTT.